The text below deals with one T cell receptor (beta chain). The sample originates from a study of cytomegalovirus exposure and HLA in healthy donors. Study in general: An earlier analysis identified 110 million or so unique TCR beta sequences in about 170 million T cells.

Trimming stripped 1 base from V and 7 bases from J, with 14 bases between. The germline gives CDR1 SGHDT, CDR2 YYEEEE. The CDR3 spans 15 residues. PCR involved 60 Vbeta and 13 Jbeta primers. Clones were read by immunoSEQ multiplex PCR, and TCRdb kept only the in-frame ones, dropping some. The sample has 130,000 to 150,000 clones; 78% are singletons. Material: PBMCs. The receptor comes from a male donor in good health and CMV-seronegative. This rearrangement joins TRBV5-6 to TRBJ1-4, with D maybe TRBD1 (5 bases). CDR3 region: CASSLISRAGEKLFF. CDR3 nucleotide sequence: TGTGCCAGCAGCTTGATTTCCAGGGCCGGTGAAAAACTGTTTTTT.